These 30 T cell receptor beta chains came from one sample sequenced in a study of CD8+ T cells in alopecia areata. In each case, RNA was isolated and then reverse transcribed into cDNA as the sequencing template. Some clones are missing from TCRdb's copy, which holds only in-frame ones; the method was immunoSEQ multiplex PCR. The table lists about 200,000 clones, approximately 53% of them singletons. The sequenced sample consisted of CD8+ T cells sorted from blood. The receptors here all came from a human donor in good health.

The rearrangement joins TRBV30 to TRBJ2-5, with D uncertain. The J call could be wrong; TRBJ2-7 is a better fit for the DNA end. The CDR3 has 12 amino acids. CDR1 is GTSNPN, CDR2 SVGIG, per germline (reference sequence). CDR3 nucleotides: TGTGCCTGGAGTCTCGACTCCTACGAGCAGTACTTC. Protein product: CAWSLDSYEQYF.

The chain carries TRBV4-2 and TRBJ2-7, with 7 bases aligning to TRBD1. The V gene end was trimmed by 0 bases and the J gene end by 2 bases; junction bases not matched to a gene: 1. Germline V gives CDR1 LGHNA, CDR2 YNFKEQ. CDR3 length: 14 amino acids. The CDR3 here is CASSQETGPYEQYF. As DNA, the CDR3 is TGTGCCAGCAGCCAAGAGACAGGGCCCTACGAGCAGTACTTC.

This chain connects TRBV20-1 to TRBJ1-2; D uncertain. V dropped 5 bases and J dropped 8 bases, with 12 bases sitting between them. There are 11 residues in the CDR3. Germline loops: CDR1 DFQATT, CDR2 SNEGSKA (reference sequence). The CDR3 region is CSAEGGVGYTF. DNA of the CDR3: TGCAGTGCTGAAGGCGGGGTAGGCTACACCTTC.

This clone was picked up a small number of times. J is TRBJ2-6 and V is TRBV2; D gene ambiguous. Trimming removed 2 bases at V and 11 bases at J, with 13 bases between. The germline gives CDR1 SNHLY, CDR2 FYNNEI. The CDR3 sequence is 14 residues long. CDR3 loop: CASSESPVGYVLTF. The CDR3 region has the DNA TGTGCCAGCAGTGAATCCCCGGTGGGGTACGTCCTGACTTTC.

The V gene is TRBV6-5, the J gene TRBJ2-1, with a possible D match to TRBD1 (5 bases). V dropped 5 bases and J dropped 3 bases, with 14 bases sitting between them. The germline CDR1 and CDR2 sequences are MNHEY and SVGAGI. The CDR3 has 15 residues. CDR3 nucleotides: TGTGCCAGCAGTACATCCAGGGCGAACTACAATGAGCAGTTCTTC. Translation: CASSTSRANYNEQFF.

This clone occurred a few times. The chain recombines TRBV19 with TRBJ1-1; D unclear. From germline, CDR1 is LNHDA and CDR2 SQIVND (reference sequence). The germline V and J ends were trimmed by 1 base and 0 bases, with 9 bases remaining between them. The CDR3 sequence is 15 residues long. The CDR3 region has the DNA TGTGCCAGTAGTATAGGACTGGGGTTGAACACTGAAGCTTTCTTT. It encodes CASSIGLGLNTEAFF.

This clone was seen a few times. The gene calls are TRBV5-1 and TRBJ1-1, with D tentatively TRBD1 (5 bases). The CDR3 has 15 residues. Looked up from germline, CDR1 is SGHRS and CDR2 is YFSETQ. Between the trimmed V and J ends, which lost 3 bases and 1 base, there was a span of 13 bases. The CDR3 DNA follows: TGCGCCAGCAGCTCAACCCGGGACGCGAACACTGAAGCTTTCTTT. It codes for CASSSTRDANTEAFF.

The CDR3 DNA follows: TGTGCCAGCAGTTTAAACGGGAAGGGCAATCAGCCCCAGCATTTT. It codes for CASSLNGKGNQPQHF. This rearrangement joins TRBV27 to TRBJ1-5; D not resolved. This CDR3 comprises 15 residues. Germline CDR1 and CDR2: MNHEY and SMNVEV (reference sequence). With 2 bases removed from V and 2 bases from J, the gap between germline ends came to 10 bases.

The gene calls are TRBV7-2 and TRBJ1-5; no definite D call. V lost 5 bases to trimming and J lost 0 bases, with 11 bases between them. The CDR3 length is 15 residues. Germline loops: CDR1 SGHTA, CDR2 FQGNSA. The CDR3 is CASSEHWGSNQPQHF. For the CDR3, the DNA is TGTGCCAGCAGCGAGCACTGGGGTAGCAATCAGCCCCAGCATTTT.

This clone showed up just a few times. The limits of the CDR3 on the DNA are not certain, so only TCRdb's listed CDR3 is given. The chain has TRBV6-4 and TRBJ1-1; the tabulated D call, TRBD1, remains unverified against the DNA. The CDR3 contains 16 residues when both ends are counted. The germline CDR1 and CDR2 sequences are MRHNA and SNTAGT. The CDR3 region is CASSEAFGQGVTEAFF.

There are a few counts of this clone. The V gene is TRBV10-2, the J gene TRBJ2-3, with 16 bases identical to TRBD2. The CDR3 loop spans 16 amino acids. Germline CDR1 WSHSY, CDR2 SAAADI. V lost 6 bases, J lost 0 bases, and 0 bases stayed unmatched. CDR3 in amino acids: CASRGLAGGSTDTQYF. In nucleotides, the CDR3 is TGCGCCAGCAGGGGACTAGCGGGGGGGAGCACAGATACGCAGTATTTT.

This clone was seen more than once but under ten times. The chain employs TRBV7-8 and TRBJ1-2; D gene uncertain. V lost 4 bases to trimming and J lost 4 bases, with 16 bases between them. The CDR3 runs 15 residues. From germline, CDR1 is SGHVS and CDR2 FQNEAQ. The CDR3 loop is CASSSSDLEAYGYTF. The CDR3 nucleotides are TGTGCCAGCAGCTCATCGGATTTAGAGGCCTATGGCTACACCTTC.

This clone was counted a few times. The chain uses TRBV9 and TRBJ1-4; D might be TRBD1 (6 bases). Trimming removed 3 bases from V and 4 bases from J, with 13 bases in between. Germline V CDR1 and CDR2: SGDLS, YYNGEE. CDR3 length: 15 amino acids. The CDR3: CASSAGQQLNEKLFF. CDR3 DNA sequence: TGTGCCAGCAGCGCCGGACAGCAACTTAATGAAAAACTGTTTTTT. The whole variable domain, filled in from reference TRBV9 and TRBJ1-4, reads DSGVTQTPKHLITATGQRVTLRCSPRSGDLSVYWYQQSLDQGLQFLIQYYNGEERAKGNILERFSAQQFPDLHSELNLSSLELGDSALYFCASSAGQQLNEKLFFGSGTQLSVL.

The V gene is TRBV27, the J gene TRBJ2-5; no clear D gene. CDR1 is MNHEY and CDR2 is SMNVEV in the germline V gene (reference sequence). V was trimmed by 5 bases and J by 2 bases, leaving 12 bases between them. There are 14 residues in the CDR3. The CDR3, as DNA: TGTGCCAGCAGTCCTAACGTGGCTCAAGAGACCCAGTACTTC. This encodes CASSPNVAQETQYF.

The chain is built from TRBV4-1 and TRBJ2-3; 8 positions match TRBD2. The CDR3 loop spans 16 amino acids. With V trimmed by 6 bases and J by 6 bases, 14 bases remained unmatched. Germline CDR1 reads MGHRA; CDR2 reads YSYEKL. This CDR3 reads CASSAPASGPVDTQYF. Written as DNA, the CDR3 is TGCGCCAGCAGTGCTCCGGCTAGCGGGCCGGTGGATACGCAGTATTTT.

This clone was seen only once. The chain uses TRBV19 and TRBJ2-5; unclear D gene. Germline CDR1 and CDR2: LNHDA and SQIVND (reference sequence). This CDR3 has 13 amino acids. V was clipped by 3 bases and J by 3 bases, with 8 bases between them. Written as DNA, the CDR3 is TGTGCCAGTAGTATTGTGTCGGAAGAGACCCAGTACTTC. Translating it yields CASSIVSEETQYF.

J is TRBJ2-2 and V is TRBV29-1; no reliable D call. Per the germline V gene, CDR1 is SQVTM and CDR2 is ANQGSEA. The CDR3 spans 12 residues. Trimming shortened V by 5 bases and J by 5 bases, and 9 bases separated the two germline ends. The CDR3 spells CSVTLGTGELFF. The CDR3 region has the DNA TGCAGCGTTACCCTAGGGACCGGGGAGCTGTTTTTT.

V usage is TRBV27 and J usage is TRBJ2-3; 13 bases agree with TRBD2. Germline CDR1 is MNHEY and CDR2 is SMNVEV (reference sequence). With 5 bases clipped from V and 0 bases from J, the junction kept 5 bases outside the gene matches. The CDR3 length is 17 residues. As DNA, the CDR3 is TGTGCCAGCAGTCCTCGGACTAGCGGGGGTAGCACAGATACGCAGTATTTT. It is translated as CASSPRTSGGSTDTQYF.

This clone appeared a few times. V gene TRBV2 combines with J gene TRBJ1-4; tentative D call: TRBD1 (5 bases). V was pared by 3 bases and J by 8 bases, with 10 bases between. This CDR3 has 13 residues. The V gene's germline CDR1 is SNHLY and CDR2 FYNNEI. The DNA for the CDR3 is TGTGCCAGCAGTGAGGGGGAGCGGGAAAAACTGTTTTTT. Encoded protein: CASSEGEREKLFF.

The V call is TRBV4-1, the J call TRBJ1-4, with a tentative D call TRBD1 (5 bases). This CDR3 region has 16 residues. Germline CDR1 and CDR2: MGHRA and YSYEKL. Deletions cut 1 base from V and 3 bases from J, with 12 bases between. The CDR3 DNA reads TGCGCCAGCAGCCAAGCCACCCAGGGTCCTAATGAAAAACTGTTTTTT. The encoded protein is CASSQATQGPNEKLFF.

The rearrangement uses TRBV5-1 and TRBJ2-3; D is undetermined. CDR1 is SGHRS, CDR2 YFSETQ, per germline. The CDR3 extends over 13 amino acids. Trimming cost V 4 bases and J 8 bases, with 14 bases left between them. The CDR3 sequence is CASSPPDPITQYF. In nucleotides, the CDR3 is TGCGCCAGCAGCCCCCCGGACCCTATTACGCAGTATTTT.

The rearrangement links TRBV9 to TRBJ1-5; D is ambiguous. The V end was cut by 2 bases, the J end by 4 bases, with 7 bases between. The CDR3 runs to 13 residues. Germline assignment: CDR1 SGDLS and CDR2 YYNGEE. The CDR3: CASSVDINQPQHF. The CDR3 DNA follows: TGTGCCAGCAGCGTTGACATAAATCAGCCCCAGCATTTT.

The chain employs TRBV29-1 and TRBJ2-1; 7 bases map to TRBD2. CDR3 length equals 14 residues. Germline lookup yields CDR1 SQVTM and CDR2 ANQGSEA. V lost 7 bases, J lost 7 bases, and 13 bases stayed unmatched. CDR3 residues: CSAEGLAAVNEQFF. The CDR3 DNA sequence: TGCAGCGCCGAAGGGCTAGCGGCGGTGAATGAGCAGTTCTTC.

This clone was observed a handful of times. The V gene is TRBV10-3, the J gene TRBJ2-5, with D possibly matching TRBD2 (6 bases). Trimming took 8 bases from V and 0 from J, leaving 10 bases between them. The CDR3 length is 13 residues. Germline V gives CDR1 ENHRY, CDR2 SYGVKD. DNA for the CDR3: TGTGCCATCCGAACGGGGGACCAAGAGACCCAGTACTTC. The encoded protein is CAIRTGDQETQYF.

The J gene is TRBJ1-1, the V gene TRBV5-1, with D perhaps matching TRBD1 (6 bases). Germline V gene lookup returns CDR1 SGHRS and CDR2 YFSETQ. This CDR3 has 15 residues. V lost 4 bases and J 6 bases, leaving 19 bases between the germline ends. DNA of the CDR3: TGCGCCAGCAGCATGCAAGGCGGGGGCGCTTCTGAAGCTTTCTTT. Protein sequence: CASSMQGGGASEAFF.

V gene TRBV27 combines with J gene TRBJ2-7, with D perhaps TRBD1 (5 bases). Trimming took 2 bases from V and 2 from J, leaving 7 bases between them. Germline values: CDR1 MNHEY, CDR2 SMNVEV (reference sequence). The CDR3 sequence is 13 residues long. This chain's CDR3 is CASSLGRAYEQYF. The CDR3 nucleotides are TGTGCCAGCAGTTTAGGCAGGGCCTACGAGCAGTACTTC.

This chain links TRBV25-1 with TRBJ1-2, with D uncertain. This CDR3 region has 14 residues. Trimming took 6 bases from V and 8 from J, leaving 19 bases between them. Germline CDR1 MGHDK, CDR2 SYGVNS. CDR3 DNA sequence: TGTGCCAGCAGGGCGACGGGAGTCCTAAGGGGCTACACCTTC. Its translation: CASRATGVLRGYTF.

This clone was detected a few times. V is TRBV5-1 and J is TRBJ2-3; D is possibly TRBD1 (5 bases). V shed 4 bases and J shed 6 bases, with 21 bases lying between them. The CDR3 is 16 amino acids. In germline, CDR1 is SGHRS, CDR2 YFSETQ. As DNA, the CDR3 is TGCGCCAGCAGCCAGGACACCTCCTCGGGTGAGGATACGCAGTATTTT. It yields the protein CASSQDTSSGEDTQYF. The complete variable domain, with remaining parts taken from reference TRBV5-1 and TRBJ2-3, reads KAGVTQTPRYLIKTRGQQVTLSCSPISGHRSVSWYQQTPGQGLQFLFEYFSETQRNKGNFPGRFSGRQFSNSRSEMNVSTLELGDSALYLCASSQDTSSGEDTQYFGPGTRLTVL.

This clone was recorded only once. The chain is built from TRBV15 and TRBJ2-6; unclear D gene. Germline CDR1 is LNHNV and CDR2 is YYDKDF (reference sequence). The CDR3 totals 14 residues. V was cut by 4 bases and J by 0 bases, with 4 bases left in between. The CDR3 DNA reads TGTGCCACCAGCAAGAGCTCTGGGGCCAACGTCCTGACTTTC. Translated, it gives CATSKSSGANVLTF.

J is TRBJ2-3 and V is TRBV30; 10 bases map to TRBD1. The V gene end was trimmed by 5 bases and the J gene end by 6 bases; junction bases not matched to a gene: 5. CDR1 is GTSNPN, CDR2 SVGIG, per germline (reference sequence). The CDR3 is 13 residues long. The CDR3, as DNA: TGTGCCTGGGACCCGGGACAGGGGGATACGCAGTATTTT. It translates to CAWDPGQGDTQYF.